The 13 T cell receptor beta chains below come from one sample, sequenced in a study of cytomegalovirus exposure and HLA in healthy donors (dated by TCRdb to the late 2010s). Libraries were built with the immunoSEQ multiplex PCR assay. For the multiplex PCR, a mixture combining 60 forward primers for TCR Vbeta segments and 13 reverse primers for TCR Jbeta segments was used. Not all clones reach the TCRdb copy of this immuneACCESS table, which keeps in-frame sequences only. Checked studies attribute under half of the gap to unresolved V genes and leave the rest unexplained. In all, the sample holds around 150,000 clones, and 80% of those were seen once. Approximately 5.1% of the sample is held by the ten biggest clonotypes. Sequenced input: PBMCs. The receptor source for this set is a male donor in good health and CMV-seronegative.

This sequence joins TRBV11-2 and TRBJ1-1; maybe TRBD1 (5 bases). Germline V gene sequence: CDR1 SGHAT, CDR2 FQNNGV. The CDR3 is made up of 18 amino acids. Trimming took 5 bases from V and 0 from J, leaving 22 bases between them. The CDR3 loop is CASSQSGGWGGVNTEAFF. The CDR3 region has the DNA TGTGCCAGCAGCCAGTCCGGGGGTTGGGGAGGCGTGAACACTGAAGCTTTCTTT.

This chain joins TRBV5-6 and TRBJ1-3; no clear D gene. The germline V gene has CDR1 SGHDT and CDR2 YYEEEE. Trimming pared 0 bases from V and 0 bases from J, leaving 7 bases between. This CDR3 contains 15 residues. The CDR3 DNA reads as TGTGCCAGCAGCTTGGTGGCGGCCTCTGGAAACACCATATATTTT. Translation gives CASSLVAASGNTIYF.

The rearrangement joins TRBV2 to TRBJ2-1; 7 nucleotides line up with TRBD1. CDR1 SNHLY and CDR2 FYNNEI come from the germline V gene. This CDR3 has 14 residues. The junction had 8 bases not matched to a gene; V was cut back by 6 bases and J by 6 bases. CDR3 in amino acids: CASRKGAPGNEQFF. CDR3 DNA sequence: TGTGCCAGCAGGAAGGGGGCCCCAGGCAATGAGCAGTTCTTC.

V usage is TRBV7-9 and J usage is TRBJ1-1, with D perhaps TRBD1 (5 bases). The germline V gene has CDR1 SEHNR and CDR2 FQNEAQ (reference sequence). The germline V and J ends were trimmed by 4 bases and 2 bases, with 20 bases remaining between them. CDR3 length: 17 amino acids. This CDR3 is CASSSLQGALYNTEAFF. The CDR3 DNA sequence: TGTGCCAGCAGCTCACTTCAGGGTGCGCTTTATAACACTGAAGCTTTCTTT.

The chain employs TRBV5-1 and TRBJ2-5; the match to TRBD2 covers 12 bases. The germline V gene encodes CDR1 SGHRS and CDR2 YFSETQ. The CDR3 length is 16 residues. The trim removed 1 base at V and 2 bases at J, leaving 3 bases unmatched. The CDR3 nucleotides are TGCGCCAGCAGCTTGAGACTAGCGGGGGCTCAAGAGACCCAGTACTTC. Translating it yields CASSLRLAGAQETQYF.

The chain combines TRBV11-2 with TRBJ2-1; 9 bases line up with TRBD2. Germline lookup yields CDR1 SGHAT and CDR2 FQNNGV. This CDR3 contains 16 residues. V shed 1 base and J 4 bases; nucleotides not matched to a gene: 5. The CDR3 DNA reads TGTGCCAGCAGCTTAGGGGGACTAGCAATTTACAATGAGCAGTTCTTC. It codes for CASSLGGLAIYNEQFF.

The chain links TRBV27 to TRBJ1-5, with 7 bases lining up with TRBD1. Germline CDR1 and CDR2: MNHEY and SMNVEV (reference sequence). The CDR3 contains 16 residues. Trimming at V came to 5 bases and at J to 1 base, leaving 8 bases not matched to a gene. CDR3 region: CASSLRDSTSNQPQHF. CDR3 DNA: TGTGCCAGCAGTCTTAGGGACAGTACCAGCAATCAGCCCCAGCATTTT.

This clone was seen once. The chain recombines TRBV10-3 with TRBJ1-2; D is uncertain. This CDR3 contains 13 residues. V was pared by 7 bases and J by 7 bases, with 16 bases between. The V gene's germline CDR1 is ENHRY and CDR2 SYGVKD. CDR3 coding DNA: TGTGCCATCACGGCCGGAGGGCGAGGTGGCTACACCTTC. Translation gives CAITAGGRGGYTF.

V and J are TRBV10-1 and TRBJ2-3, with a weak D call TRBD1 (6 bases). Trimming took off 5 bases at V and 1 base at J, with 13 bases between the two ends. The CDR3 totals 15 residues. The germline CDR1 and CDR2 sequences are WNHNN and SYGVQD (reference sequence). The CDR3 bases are TGCGCCAGCAGTTCGGGGACATCCGGCACAGATACGCAGTATTTT. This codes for CASSSGTSGTDTQYF.

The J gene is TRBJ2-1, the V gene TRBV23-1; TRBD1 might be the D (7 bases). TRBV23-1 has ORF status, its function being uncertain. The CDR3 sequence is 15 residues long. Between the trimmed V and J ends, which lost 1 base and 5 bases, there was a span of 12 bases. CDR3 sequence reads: CASSQCGTVNNEQFF. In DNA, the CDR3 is TGCGCCAGCAGTCAATGCGGGACAGTGAACAATGAGCAGTTCTTC.

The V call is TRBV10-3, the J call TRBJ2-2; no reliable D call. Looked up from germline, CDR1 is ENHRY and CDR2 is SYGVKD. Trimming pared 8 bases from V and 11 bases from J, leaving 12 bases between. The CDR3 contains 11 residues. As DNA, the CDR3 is TGTGCCATCGGTGCGAACTTCGAGCTGTTTTTT. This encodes CAIGANFELFF.

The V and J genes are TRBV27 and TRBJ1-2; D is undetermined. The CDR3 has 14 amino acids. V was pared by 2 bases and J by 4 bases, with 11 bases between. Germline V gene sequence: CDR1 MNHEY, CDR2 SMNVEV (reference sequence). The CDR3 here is CASSLGGQPYGYTF. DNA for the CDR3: TGTGCCAGCAGTTTAGGCGGTCAGCCCTATGGCTACACCTTC.

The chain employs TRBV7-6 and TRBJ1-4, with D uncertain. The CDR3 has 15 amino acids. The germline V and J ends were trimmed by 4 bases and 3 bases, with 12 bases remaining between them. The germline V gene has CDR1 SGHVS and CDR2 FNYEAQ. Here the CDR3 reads CASSWQWGANEKLFF. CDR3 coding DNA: TGTGCCAGCAGCTGGCAGTGGGGAGCTAATGAAAAACTGTTTTTT. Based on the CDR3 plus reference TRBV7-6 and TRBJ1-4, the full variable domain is GAGVSQSPRYKVTKRGQDVALRCDPISGHVSLYWYRQALGQGPEFLTYFNYEAQQDKSGLPNDRFSAERPEGSISTLTIQRTEQRDSAMYRCASSWQWGANEKLFFGSGTQLSVL.